Below, 8 T cell receptor beta chains from the same sample are listed, as sequenced in a study of early stage breast cancer tumors. TCRdb's copy holds only in-frame clones and misses some; the assay was immunoSEQ multiplex PCR. The table lists tens of thousands of clones, 80% to 95% of them singletons. The sequenced sample consisted of blood. Receptor source: a person aged 70 to 85 with breast cancer.

The V gene is TRBV19, the J gene TRBJ2-1; D may be TRBD2 (5 bases). Germline CDR1 reads LNHDA; CDR2 reads SQIVND (reference sequence). CDR3 length: 16 residues. Trimming took off 2 bases at V and 0 bases at J, with 11 bases between the two ends. DNA for the CDR3: TGTGCCAGTAGTATATTCTGGGAGAGCTCCTACAATGAGCAGTTCTTC. Residues: CASSIFWESSYNEQFF.

The chain joins TRBV10-2 to TRBJ1-1; D might be TRBD1 (5 bases). CDR1 is WSHSY, CDR2 SAAADI, per germline. CDR3 size: 12 residues. V shed 8 bases and J shed 3 bases, with 10 bases lying between them. The CDR3 sequence: CASRGQHTEAFF. CDR3 DNA: TGCGCCAGCCGTGGACAACACACTGAAGCTTTCTTT.

This clone has only one observation. This chain links TRBV4-2 with TRBJ1-2; 8 nucleotides line up with TRBD1. The CDR3 length is 16 residues. CDR1 and CDR2 (germline): LGHNA, YNFKEQ. With 2 bases clipped from V and 4 bases from J, the junction kept 9 bases outside the gene matches. The CDR3 DNA sequence: TGTGCCAGCAGCCAAAGGGCTGGACAGGGACCCTATGGCTACACCTTC. It translates to CASSQRAGQGPYGYTF.

This clone was picked up one time. The rearrangement joins TRBV4-3 to TRBJ2-1, with D possibly TRBD1 on 5 matching bases. V lost 2 bases and J 0 bases, leaving 17 bases between the germline ends. Germline assignment: CDR1 LGHNA and CDR2 YSLEER. This CDR3 has 18 residues. The CDR3 spells CASSQLMGQGLSYNEQFF. CDR3 nucleotide sequence: TGCGCCAGCAGCCAACTCATGGGGCAGGGCCTCTCCTACAATGAGCAGTTCTTC.

The genes are TRBV30 and TRBJ1-2; TRBD1 is a possible D gene (5 bases). Germline V lookup: CDR1 GTSNPN, CDR2 SVGIG (reference sequence). Trimming cost V 1 base and J 3 bases, with 9 bases left between them. The length of the CDR3 is 13 residues. CDR3 region: CAWSGGGYYGYTF. In nucleotides, the CDR3 is TGTGCCTGGAGTGGGGGCGGTTACTATGGCTACACCTTC.

The chain carries TRBV2 and TRBJ1-4; the match to TRBD1 covers 9 bases. The ends lost 6 bases at V and 1 base at J; junction bases unmatched: 9. Germline loops: CDR1 SNHLY, CDR2 FYNNEI. CDR3 size: 17 residues. CDR3 protein: CASRRTGAVLTNEKLFF. In DNA, the CDR3 is TGTGCCAGCAGAAGGACAGGGGCGGTACTAACTAATGAAAAACTGTTTTTT.

This chain joins TRBV21-1 and TRBJ1-2; no check of the table's D call, TRBD1, against the DNA was made. TRBV21-1 is a known pseudogene. The CDR3 consists of 16 residues. CDR3 nucleotides: TGTGCCAGCAGCAAAAGGCGTTGGCAGGTTTTCTATGGCTACACCTTC. Its translation: CASSKRRWQVFYGYTF.

The chain is built from TRBV11-2 and TRBJ2-5, with D maybe TRBD2 (6 bases). The CDR3 length is 10 residues. The germline V and J ends were trimmed by 8 bases and 5 bases, with 6 bases remaining between them. Germline-derived CDR1 and CDR2 are SGHAT and FQNNGV. The CDR3 protein is CASGGETQYF. CDR3 coding DNA: TGTGCCAGCGGAGGGGAGACCCAGTACTTC.